Shown below are 24 T cell receptor beta chains from a single sample sequenced in a study of blood T cell repertoires in COVID-19. The repertoire was sequenced with immunoSEQ multiplex PCR; TCRdb's copy has only in-frame clones and lacks some. The sample includes more than 120,000 clones, about 86% of them seen just once. Specimen: peripheral blood. The receptor source for this set is a woman between 45 and 65 years old with active or convalescent COVID-19.

The V and J genes are TRBV25-1 and TRBJ2-7; D gene ambiguous. The V and J ends lost 11 bases and 7 bases respectively, with 12 bases between them. The germline V gene has CDR1 MGHDK and CDR2 SYGVNS. This CDR3 contains 10 residues. The CDR3 loop reads CARQAREQYF. The DNA of the CDR3 is TGTGCCCGGCAAGCTAGGGAGCAGTACTTC.

The CDR3 nucleotides are TGCGCCAGCAGCCCCGGGGTTACCGGGGAGCTGTTTTTT. This sequence encodes CASSPGVTGELFF. The V call is TRBV4-3, the J call TRBJ2-2; D is perhaps TRBD2 (5 bases). CDR1 and CDR2 (germline): LGHNA, YSLEER. V lost 4 bases to trimming and J lost 5 bases, with 8 bases between them. There are 13 residues in the CDR3.

J is TRBJ1-5 and V is TRBV5-1; D is unclear. The germline V gene encodes CDR1 SGHRS and CDR2 YFSETQ. V was shortened by 1 base and J by 4 bases, with 9 bases between the two germline ends. The CDR3 consists of 14 residues. The CDR3, as DNA: TGCGCCAGCAGCTTGAAAGCGGGAAATCAGCCCCAGCATTTT. The encoded protein is CASSLKAGNQPQHF.

V and J are TRBV27 and TRBJ2-7, with D perhaps TRBD2 (5 bases). Germline CDR1 and CDR2: MNHEY and SMNVEV (reference sequence). The germline V and J ends were trimmed by 5 bases and 3 bases, with 17 bases remaining between them. The CDR3 sequence is 15 residues long. In nucleotides, the CDR3 is TGTGCCAGCAGTCCCTCGGGGTTGACGAACTACGAGCAGTACTTC. Protein: CASSPSGLTNYEQYF.

V usage is TRBV29-1 and J usage is TRBJ1-4; no reliable D call. V was shortened by 7 bases and J by 0 bases, with 9 bases between the two germline ends. Germline V gene sequence: CDR1 SQVTM, CDR2 ANQGSEA. CDR3 length equals 13 residues. The CDR3 sequence is CSGWGATNEKLFF. The CDR3 coding sequence is TGCAGCGGATGGGGAGCAACTAATGAAAAACTGTTTTTT.

The DNA for the CDR3 is TGTGCCAGCAGCGTCACTTTCACAGATACGCAGTATTTT. Translation gives CASSVTFTDTQYF. The V call is TRBV9, the J call TRBJ2-3; D gene ambiguous. The CDR3 runs 13 residues. Germline V lookup: CDR1 SGDLS, CDR2 YYNGEE. Trimming stripped 2 bases from V and 2 bases from J, with 6 bases between.

The V call is TRBV4-2, the J call TRBJ2-3; 10 positions agree with TRBD1. The CDR3 length is 14 residues. Germline V CDR1 and CDR2: LGHNA, YNFKEQ. Trimming removed 4 bases from V and 6 bases from J; junction bases left unmatched: 4. CDR3 coding DNA: TGTGCCAGCAGCCCCGGGACAGGGGTGGATACGCAGTATTTT. Protein sequence: CASSPGTGVDTQYF.

The chain employs TRBV5-1 and TRBJ1-2, with 10 bases aligning to TRBD1. This CDR3 spans 15 amino acids. Germline lookup yields CDR1 SGHRS and CDR2 YFSETQ. V lost 3 bases to trimming and J lost 4 bases; unmatched junction nucleotides: 6. The CDR3 loop reads CASSSGTGVIYGYTF. The CDR3 DNA reads as TGCGCCAGCAGCTCCGGGACAGGGGTAATCTATGGCTACACCTTC.

The chain joins TRBV28 to TRBJ1-5; TRBD1 matches 8 bases. The J segment lost 8 bases and the V segment lost 8 bases, leaving 20 bases of the junction unmatched. The CDR3 contains 17 residues. Germline V gives CDR1 MDHEN, CDR2 SYDVKM. The CDR3 DNA follows: TGTGCCAGCCGAATCTTGACGACCGGACAGGGCGGAAAGCCCCAGCATTTT. This gives the protein CASRILTTGQGGKPQHF.

The V gene is TRBV5-8, the J gene TRBJ1-5; no firm D call. From germline, CDR1 is SGHTS and CDR2 YDEGEE. With 1 base removed from V and 0 bases from J, the gap between germline ends came to 8 bases. This CDR3 comprises 15 residues. The CDR3 sequence is CASSLIPNSNQPQHF. CDR3 bases: TGTGCCAGCAGCTTGATCCCTAATAGCAATCAGCCCCAGCATTTT.

The genes are TRBV28 and TRBJ2-7, with 9 bases fitting TRBD1. With 5 bases clipped from V and 5 bases from J, the junction kept 10 bases outside the gene matches. The germline V gene has CDR1 MDHEN and CDR2 SYDVKM. CDR3 length: 15 residues. The CDR3 nucleotides are TGTGCCAGCAGTCCCGCCGGGACAGGGAGTCACGAGCAGTACTTC. Translation: CASSPAGTGSHEQYF. The whole variable domain, remainder taken from reference TRBV28 and TRBJ2-7, is DVKVTQSSRYLVKRTGEKVFLECVQDMDHENMFWYRQDPGLGLRLIYFSYDVKMKEKGDIPEGYSVSREKKERFSLILESASTNQTSMYLCASSPAGTGSHEQYFGPGTRLTVT.

The chain has TRBV18 and TRBJ2-6, with 10 nucleotides matching TRBD1. The germline V gene encodes CDR1 KGHSH and CDR2 LQKENI. The CDR3 runs 20 residues. V lost 3 bases, J lost 0 bases, and 11 bases stayed unmatched. The CDR3 coding sequence is TGTGCCAGCTCACCCTACTCCGGGACAGGGGATTTCTCTGGGGCCAACGTCCTGACTTTC. This translates into CASSPYSGTGDFSGANVLTF.

J is TRBJ1-1 and V is TRBV7-2; TRBD1 aligns across 7 bases. The CDR3 runs 16 residues. Germline CDR1 SGHTA, CDR2 FQGNSA. V lost 5 bases to trimming and J lost 1 base; unmatched junction nucleotides: 10. DNA of the CDR3: TGTGCCAGCAGCCCAAATCCGGGACAGAGGAACACTGAAGCTTTCTTT. Protein product: CASSPNPGQRNTEAFF. The whole variable domain, remainder taken from reference TRBV7-2 and TRBJ1-1, is GAGVSQSPSNKVTEKGKDVELRCDPISGHTALYWYRQSLGQGLEFLIYFQGNSAPDKSGLPSDRFSAERTGGSVSTLTIQRTQQEDSAVYLCASSPNPGQRNTEAFFGQGTRLTVV.

The chain has TRBV29-1 and TRBJ2-1; a possible D gene is TRBD2 (6 bases). In germline, CDR1 is SQVTM, CDR2 ANQGSEA. The CDR3 length is 15 residues. The V and J ends lost 0 bases and 7 bases respectively, with 16 bases between them. The DNA of the CDR3 is TGCAGCGTTGAAGATCTTGCCAGGGCGGGAAATGAGCAGTTCTTC. Protein: CSVEDLARAGNEQFF.

The count of this clone is one. The chain is built from TRBV6-2 or TRBV6-3 and TRBJ1-5; 7 nucleotides line up with TRBD1. This CDR3 is 15 amino acids long. V shed 5 bases, J shed 5 bases, and the junction held 9 bases outside the gene matches. Looked up from germline, CDR1 is MNHEY and CDR2 is SVGEGT. Here the CDR3 DNA reads TGTGCCAGCAGTAGGGGACAGCCTTGGGATCAGCCCCAGCATTTT. Protein product: CASSRGQPWDQPQHF.

This clone was counted a single time. The gene calls are TRBV21-1 and TRBJ1-1; TRBD1, the table's D call, was not compared with the DNA. TRBV21-1 is flagged as a pseudogene. The CDR3 consists of 17 residues. The CDR3 here is CASSKSTERTGGTEAFF. The CDR3 DNA follows: TGTGCCAGCAGCAAATCCACCGAGAGGACAGGGGGGACTGAAGCTTTCTTT.

The chain joins TRBV27 to TRBJ1-2, with D perhaps matching TRBD1 (5 bases). The V and J ends lost 6 bases and 0 bases respectively, with 11 bases between them. This CDR3 is 14 amino acids long. CDR1 is MNHEY and CDR2 is SMNVEV in the germline V gene (reference sequence). CDR3 residues: CASSVDKTNYGYTF. The CDR3 nucleotides read TGTGCCAGCAGCGTGGACAAAACTAACTATGGCTACACCTTC.

Concerning this clone: The same CDR3 is also encoded by other DNA sequences in this sample. The chain is built from TRBV7-9 and TRBJ1-1; D is unclear. Germline V CDR1 and CDR2: SEHNR, FQNEAQ (reference sequence). CDR3 length equals 14 residues. The germline V and J ends were trimmed by 5 bases and 1 base, with 11 bases remaining between them. This CDR3 is CASSPLTGNTEAFF. The CDR3 bases are TGTGCCAGCAGCCCGCTAACTGGGAACACTGAAGCTTTCTTT.

This clone appeared a few times. The genes are TRBV6-6 and TRBJ2-7; TRBD1 is a possible D gene (6 bases). The CDR3 totals 13 residues. Deletions cut 5 bases from V and 4 bases from J, with 12 bases between. CDR1 and CDR2 (germline): MNHNY, SVGAGI (reference sequence). The CDR3 DNA reads TGTGCCAGCAGTAAAGACAGGACTTACGAGCAGTACTTC. The encoded protein is CASSKDRTYEQYF.

For this clone: One end of the junction varies from germline; a read error may be responsible. The chain carries TRBV7-7 and TRBJ2-1; maybe TRBD2 (5 bases). The germline V gene encodes CDR1 SSHAT and CDR2 FNYEAQ (reference sequence). This CDR3 has 14 residues. CDR3 loop: CASSLLRAGDEQFF. The DNA of the CDR3 is TGTGCTAGCAGCTTACTGAGGGCTGGAGATGAGCAGTTCTTC.

The rearrangement uses TRBV7-2 and TRBJ1-6; 8 bases are a match to TRBD1. Germline loops: CDR1 SGHTA, CDR2 FQGNSA. V lost 7 bases, J lost 0 bases, and 14 bases stayed unmatched. This CDR3 spans 19 amino acids. Here the CDR3 reads CASTSRTGIFSSYNSPLHF. For the CDR3, the DNA is TGTGCCAGCACCTCCCGGACAGGGATATTTAGCTCCTATAATTCACCCCTCCACTTT. The whole variable domain, filled in from reference TRBV7-2 and TRBJ1-6, reads GAGVSQSPSNKVTEKGKDVELRCDPISGHTALYWYRQSLGQGLEFLIYFQGNSAPDKSGLPSDRFSAERTGGSVSTLTIQRTQQEDSAVYLCASTSRTGIFSSYNSPLHFGNGTRLTVT.

The chain employs TRBV28 and TRBJ1-1; the D gene is possibly TRBD1 (6 bases). Germline V gives CDR1 MDHEN, CDR2 SYDVKM. This CDR3 has 14 residues. The ends were cut back, 8 bases at V and 4 bases at J, with 17 bases in the middle. In DNA form, the CDR3 reads TGTGCCAGCGGGCTCGCGGGGGCCTCCACTGAAGCTTTCTTT. Amino acids: CASGLAGASTEAFF.

The genes are TRBV3-1 (or the pseudogene TRBV3-2) and TRBJ2-7; D possibly corresponds to TRBD2 (6 bases). Trimming stripped 1 base from V and 2 bases from J, with 15 bases between. The CDR3 spans 16 residues. Germline loops: CDR1 LGHDT, CDR2 YNNKEL (reference sequence). CDR3 in DNA: TGTGCCAGCAGCCAAGGAGGTGCTGGGAGGCCCTACGAGCAGTACTTC. Translation gives CASSQGGAGRPYEQYF.

The chain couples TRBV9 to TRBJ1-1, with D uncertain. V dropped 0 bases and J dropped 0 bases, with 15 bases sitting between them. Per germline, CDR1 SGDLS and CDR2 YYNGEE. The CDR3 length is 17 residues. The CDR3 region is CASSVGGRHRMNTEAFF. The CDR3 coding sequence is TGTGCCAGCAGCGTAGGAGGGCGCCACCGAATGAACACTGAAGCTTTCTTT.